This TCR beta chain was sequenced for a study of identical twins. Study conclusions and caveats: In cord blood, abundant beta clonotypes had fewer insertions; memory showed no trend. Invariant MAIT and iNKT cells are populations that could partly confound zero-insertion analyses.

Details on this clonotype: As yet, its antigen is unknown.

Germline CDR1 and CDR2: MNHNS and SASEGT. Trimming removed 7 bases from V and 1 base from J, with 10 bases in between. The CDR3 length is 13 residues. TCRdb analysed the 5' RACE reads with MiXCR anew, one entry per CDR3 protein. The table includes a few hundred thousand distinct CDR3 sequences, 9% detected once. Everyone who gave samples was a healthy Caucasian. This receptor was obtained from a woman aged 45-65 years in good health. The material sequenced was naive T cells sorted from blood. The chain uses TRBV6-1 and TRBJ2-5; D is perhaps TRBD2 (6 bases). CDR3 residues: CASNRGTQETQYF. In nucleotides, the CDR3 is TGTGCCAGCAACCGGGGGACCCAAGAGACCCAGTACTTC.